The 28 T cell receptor beta chains presented below share a single source sample, sequenced in a study of T cells generated in artificial thymic organoids. TCRalpha and TCRbeta libraries were amplified separately by semi-nested PCR with TRAC or TRBC reverse primers. Each CDR3 protein is one row after TCRdb ran MiXCR on the 5' RACE reads. The sample contains about 3,300 distinct CDR3 sequences, around a third of which appear only once. Specimen: naive CD8+ T cells from blood. Subset in this sample: CD3+TCRalphabeta+CD8SP T cells; for blood, CD45RO-CCR7+ naive CD8+ T cells. The receptors stem from a human donor who gave cord blood stem cells for thymic organoid culture, a cardiac surgery patient who gave postnatal thymus, or a blood donor (not recorded which).

Comments on this clonotype: This may come from a read error, since a much larger clone is one base off. The chain combines TRBV4-2 with TRBJ2-3; 11 bases fit TRBD2. The germline V gene encodes CDR1 LGHNA and CDR2 YNFKEQ. The CDR3 covers 17 residues. V shed 2 bases, J shed 4 bases, and the junction held 8 bases outside the gene matches. CDR3: CASSQPLLAGVSDTQYF. CDR3 coding DNA: TGTGCCAGCAGCCAACCCCTACTAGCGGGGGTTTCAGATACGCAGTATTTT.

The chain uses TRBV9 and TRBJ2-3, with TRBD2 as a possible D gene (6 bases). Deletions cut 1 base from V and 2 bases from J, with 14 bases between. Germline loops: CDR1 SGDLS, CDR2 YYNGEE. The CDR3 extends over 16 amino acids. The CDR3 nucleotides are TGTGCCAGCAGCGTAAGGGAACGGGGGTACACAGATACGCAGTATTTT. Its translation: CASSVRERGYTDTQYF.

Note on this clonotype: A read error may be the cause here, since a much bigger clone is one base away. V is TRBV7-6 and J is TRBJ2-3, with D possibly matching TRBD2 (5 bases). CDR1 is SGHVS, CDR2 FNYEAQ, per germline. This CDR3 spans 13 amino acids. The CDR3 nucleotides read TGTGCCTGCAGCGGCAGCAAGGCAGATACGCAGTATTTT. Encoded protein: CACSGSKADTQYF.

For this clonotype: A much larger clone lies one base from this, so it may be a read error. This chain joins TRBV4-3 and TRBJ2-2; D might be TRBD2 (7 bases). Germline V gene sequence: CDR1 LGHNA, CDR2 YSLEER. This CDR3 has 17 amino acids. Written as DNA, the CDR3 is TGCACCAGCAGCCAAGATGGGGGGGCGAGGGGGACCGGGGAGCTGTTTTTT. Amino acids: CTSSQDGGARGTGELFF.

This clonotype counts as large. The V and J genes are TRBV7-6 and TRBJ2-1, with 12 bases that match TRBD1. CDR1 and CDR2 (germline): SGHVS, FNYEAQ. After removal of 5 bases from V and 7 bases from J, the junction contained 6 bases not matched to a gene. This CDR3 spans 15 amino acids. CDR3 nucleotides: TGTGCCAGCAGCCTGGGGACAGGGGGCATGAATGAGCAGTTCTTC. Its protein is CASSLGTGGMNEQFF.

Notes on this clonotype: A much larger clone lies a single base off, so this may be a read error. CDR3 coding DNA: TGTGCCAGCAGCTTAGGAATGGGAACCGGGGGGCTGTTTTTT. Its protein product is CASSLGMGTGGLFF. The rearrangement joins TRBV7-2 to TRBJ2-2; tentatively, D is TRBD2 (6 bases). Germline V gene lookup returns CDR1 SGHTA and CDR2 FQGNSA. This CDR3 contains 14 residues.

This clonotype was seen a single time. A much more abundant neighbour one base away suggests this may be a read error. The rearrangement uses TRBV13 and TRBJ1-1, with a possible D match to TRBD1 (5 bases). CDR3 length equals 14 residues. The V end was cut by 2 bases, the J end by 4 bases, with 11 bases between. Germline lookup yields CDR1 PRHDT and CDR2 FYEKMQ (reference sequence). CDR3 region: CASSLFSGLTEAFF. The CDR3 nucleotides read TGTGCCAGCAGCTTATTCTCAGGGCTCACTGAAGCTTTCTTT.

This clonotype has a handful of counts. The J gene is TRBJ1-5, the V gene TRBV6-1; D ambiguous. Germline CDR1 and CDR2: MNHNS and SASEGT. Deletions cut 6 bases from V and 4 bases from J, with 7 bases between. This CDR3 contains 12 residues. The CDR3 region has the DNA TGTGCCAGCAGAGTTCTGAATCAGCCCCAGCATTTT. Amino acid sequence: CASRVLNQPQHF.

In this sample, this clonotype is medium-sized. V gene TRBV29-1 combines with J gene TRBJ2-3; D not resolved. The CDR3 consists of 10 residues. Trimming pared 6 bases from V and 5 bases from J, leaving 6 bases between. Germline loops: CDR1 SQVTM, CDR2 ANQGSEA. CDR3 amino acids: CSVLRDTQYF. In nucleotides, the CDR3 is TGCAGCGTCTTGCGAGATACGCAGTATTTT.

In its sample, this clonotype is medium-sized. The chain has TRBV7-2 and TRBJ2-3; D remains ambiguous. Germline CDR1 SGHTA, CDR2 FQGNSA. The CDR3 has 14 residues. V lost 5 bases and J lost 2, with 11 bases in between. The CDR3 DNA reads as TGTGCCAGCAGCCCGCCGGGCCCCACAGATACGCAGTATTTT. This translates into CASSPPGPTDTQYF.

This clonotype occurred once. V gene TRBV12-3 or TRBV12-4 combines with J gene TRBJ1-2; TRBD1 matches at 7 bases. The V and J ends lost 8 bases and 4 bases, in that order; junction bases with no gene match: 4. The CDR3 runs to 12 residues. The CDR3 here is CASWGTAYGYTF. CDR3 DNA: TGTGCCAGCTGGGGGACAGCCTATGGCTACACCTTC.

CDR3 coding DNA: TGTGCCAGCAGTTCACCCCGGGACAGGGTGACAGAGACCCAGTACTTC. This translates into CASSSPRDRVTETQYF. The genes are TRBV7-2 and TRBJ2-5, with 9 bases fitting TRBD1. The CDR3 sequence is 16 residues long. V dropped 6 bases and J dropped 4; count of bases not matched to a gene: 12. Per the germline V gene, CDR1 is SGHTA and CDR2 is FQGNSA.

This clonotype was observed a few times. V usage is TRBV6-2 or TRBV6-3 and J usage is TRBJ1-2, with TRBD1 as a possible D gene (6 bases). V was trimmed by 4 bases and J by 1 base, leaving 19 bases between them. Germline V gene data show CDR1 as MNHEY and CDR2 as SVGEGT. This CDR3 is 17 amino acids long. The CDR3 DNA follows: TGTGCCAGCAGTTCCGCCGTGCGGGACACTTATAACTATGGCTACACCTTC. It encodes CASSSAVRDTYNYGYTF.

CDR3 region: CASSLVGNSYEQYF. CDR3 nucleotides: TGTGCCAGCAGCTTGGTGGGCAACTCCTACGAGCAGTACTTC. J is TRBJ2-7 and V is TRBV5-5, with no clear D. The germline V gene encodes CDR1 SGHKS and CDR2 YYEKEE (reference sequence). This CDR3 has 14 residues. V lost 0 bases and J 0 bases, leaving 7 bases between the germline ends.

This clonotype qualifies as medium-sized. CDR3 sequence (DNA): TGTGCCAGCAGTTTAAGTTCTAGCGGGGGGGCCTTCTGGTGGGGGGATGAGCAGTTCTTC. Translation gives CASSLSSSGGAFWWGDEQFF. The V and J genes are TRBV12-3 or TRBV12-4 and TRBJ2-1; TRBD2 matches at 12 bases. The V and J ends lost 2 bases and 8 bases, in that order; junction bases with no gene match: 19. The CDR3 consists of 20 residues.

V and J are TRBV30 and TRBJ2-7; 7 nucleotides align to TRBD1. CDR1 is GTSNPN and CDR2 is SVGIG in the germline V gene (reference sequence). This CDR3 contains 12 residues. After removal of 1 base from V and 6 bases from J, the junction contained 3 bases not matched to a gene. As DNA, the CDR3 is TGTGCCTGGAGTGGACCAGGGGGCGAGCAGTACTTC. Amino acids: CAWSGPGGEQYF.

Turning to this clonotype: A read error is possible here, since a much larger clone lies one base away. This CDR3 reads CASSQTSGSYERYF. As DNA, the CDR3 is TGCGCCAGCAGCCAGACTAGCGGAAGCTACGAGCGGTACTTC. The chain couples TRBV4-3 to TRBJ2-7; 9 bases map to TRBD2. The CDR3 extends over 14 amino acids. CDR1 and CDR2 (germline): LGHNA, YSLEER.

J is TRBJ2-7 and V is TRBV28; 7 bases agree with TRBD1. The V segment lost 2 bases and the J segment 5 bases; nucleotides outside the gene matches: 12. This CDR3 is 16 amino acids long. Germline lookup yields CDR1 MDHEN and CDR2 SYDVKM. Here the CDR3 reads CASSLPTLTGNNEQYF. CDR3 coding DNA: TGTGCCAGCAGTTTACCCACCTTGACAGGGAACAACGAGCAGTACTTC.

CDR3 coding DNA: TGTGCCAGCAGTTACTCGAGGCAGGGGTACGAGCAGTACTTC. Its protein product is CASSYSRQGYEQYF. V is TRBV6-5 and J is TRBJ2-7, with a weak D call TRBD1 (6 bases). Germline V CDR1 and CDR2: MNHEY, SVGAGI. Between the trimmed V and J ends, which lost 0 bases and 4 bases, there was a span of 10 bases. The CDR3 totals 14 residues.

This clonotype ranks as medium-sized (0.01 to 0.1%). This chain links TRBV28 with TRBJ1-1, with a tentative D call TRBD1 (5 bases). With 4 bases removed from V and 0 bases from J, the gap between germline ends came to 6 bases. Germline CDR1 reads MDHEN; CDR2 reads SYDVKM. The CDR3 runs to 13 residues. CDR3 residues: CASSWTLNTEAFF. The CDR3 coding sequence is TGTGCCAGCAGTTGGACACTGAACACTGAAGCTTTCTTT.

The chain employs TRBV4-1 and TRBJ2-7; either TRBD1 or TRBD2 may supply D (5 bases each). This CDR3 spans 12 amino acids. The germline gives CDR1 MGHRA, CDR2 YSYEKL. V gave up 4 bases and J gave up 5 bases, with 9 bases separating them. The CDR3 loop reads CASSLGRDEQYF. For the CDR3, the DNA is TGCGCCAGCAGCCTGGGACGGGACGAGCAGTACTTC.

V is TRBV7-6 and J is TRBJ2-7; 7 bases agree with TRBD2. The V gene end was trimmed by 0 bases and the J gene end by 7 bases; junction bases not matched to a gene: 6. The CDR3 extends over 14 amino acids. Per germline, CDR1 SGHVS and CDR2 FNYEAQ. The DNA of the CDR3 is TGTGCCAGCAGCTTAGCGACGGGAGCGGGGGAGCAGTACTTC. This encodes CASSLATGAGEQYF.

In the case of this clonotype: A much larger clone sits a single nucleotide away, making a read error possible. This chain connects TRBV6-5 to TRBJ2-7, with 10 bases matching TRBD1. After removal of 6 bases from V and 3 bases from J, the junction contained 8 bases not matched to a gene. The germline gives CDR1 MNHEY, CDR2 SVGAGI. The CDR3 length is 15 residues. The CDR3 DNA reads TGTGCCAGCAGGACTAGGACAGGGGGAAGCTACGAGCAGTACTTC. Residues: CASRTRTGGSYEQYF.

About this clonotype itself: Sequence at one end of the junction differs from germline and may be a read error. The chain carries TRBV4-2 and TRBJ1-6; the D gene is possibly TRBD1 (6 bases). The CDR3 covers 17 residues. The V gene's germline CDR1 is LGHNA and CDR2 YNFKEQ. The CDR3 nucleotides are TGTGCCCGCAGCCTCCAATTATGGGACACCGATAATTCACCCCTCCACTTT. Translated: CARSLQLWDTDNSPLHF.

Relative to its sample, this clonotype is medium-sized (0.01 to 0.1%). The CDR3 DNA reads as TGTGCCAGCAGTCGGACTAGCGGGCCCCTATACAATGAGCAGTTCTTC. Translating it yields CASSRTSGPLYNEQFF. This chain uses TRBV7-2 with TRBJ2-1; 11 bases are a match to TRBD2. The ends lost 6 bases at V and 4 bases at J; junction bases unmatched: 8. The CDR3 totals 16 residues. Germline CDR1 reads SGHTA; CDR2 reads FQGNSA. The variable domain in full, completed from reference TRBV7-2 and TRBJ2-1, reads GAGVSQSPSNKVTEKGKDVELRCDPISGHTALYWYRQSLGQGLEFLIYFQGNSAPDKSGLPSDRFSAERTGGSVSTLTIQRTQQEDSAVYLCASSRTSGPLYNEQFFGPGTRLTVL.

This chain links TRBV28 with TRBJ2-7; D gene ambiguous. V was shortened by 3 bases and J by 5 bases, with 8 bases between the two germline ends. This CDR3 region has 12 residues. Germline CDR1 is MDHEN and CDR2 is SYDVKM. The CDR3, as DNA: TGTGCCAGCAGTTTTCAGAACGACGAGCAGTACTTC. Protein product: CASSFQNDEQYF.

This clonotype counts as medium-sized. The CDR3 is CASSQESGGLAGVDTQYF. CDR3 coding DNA: TGCGCCAGCAGCCAAGAAAGCGGGGGACTAGCGGGAGTGGATACGCAGTATTTT. The chain joins TRBV4-3 to TRBJ2-3; 14 nucleotides agree with TRBD2. Germline V gene sequence: CDR1 LGHNA, CDR2 YSLEER. The V and J ends lost 0 bases and 6 bases, in that order; junction bases with no gene match: 8. CDR3 length: 18 residues.

The rearrangement uses TRBV9 and TRBJ1-2, with TRBD1 identical over 8 bases. Germline V lookup: CDR1 SGDLS, CDR2 YYNGEE. There are 16 residues in the CDR3. Trimming took 0 bases from V and 6 from J; bases not matched to a gene: 10. CDR3 loop: CASSVAPAGGGNGYTF. The CDR3 DNA reads TGTGCCAGCAGCGTAGCTCCGGCAGGGGGCGGAAATGGCTACACCTTC.